These 21 T cell receptor beta chains originate from one sample sequenced in a study of shared clonotypes between healthy human individuals. The assay was immunoSEQ multiplex PCR, and TCRdb's table has in-frame clones only and misses some. This sample carries over 2 million clones, about 90% of them seen once, and the ten largest clones take approximately 0.4%. Material for sequencing was naive CD4+ T cells from PBMCs. As for subset: CD45RA+ positively selected. Receptor source: a man aged 18-30 years in good health. Some clones in this sample may be carry-over from other donors' samples.

V and J are TRBV18 and TRBJ2-1, with D hard to call. The V end lost 3 bases, the J end lost 2 bases, and 11 bases lay between the germline ends. CDR3 length: 15 residues. Germline CDR1 KGHSH, CDR2 LQKENI. CDR3 in DNA: TGTGCCAGCTCACCCAACATTCAAACCTACAATGAGCAGTTCTTC. Protein: CASSPNIQTYNEQFF.

V usage is TRBV10-3 and J usage is TRBJ1-1, with D uncertain. Trimming took off 1 base at V and 1 base at J, with 7 bases between the two ends. Per the germline V gene, CDR1 is ENHRY and CDR2 is SYGVKD. The CDR3 contains 14 residues. The CDR3 DNA sequence: TGTGCCATCAGTGAGTTGGGCACGAACACTGAAGCTTTCTTT. This encodes CAISELGTNTEAFF.

The V call is TRBV5-5, the J call TRBJ2-2, with 11 positions matching TRBD2. The CDR3 covers 18 residues. Looked up from germline, CDR1 is SGHKS and CDR2 is YYEKEE (reference sequence). J gave up 7 bases and V 4 bases, and 15 bases lay outside the gene matches. Written as DNA, the CDR3 is TGTGCCAGCAGCGCGGGACTAGCGGTGGGGTATTTAGGCGGGGAGCTGTTTTTT. Amino acid sequence: CASSAGLAVGYLGGELFF.

V gene TRBV5-4 combines with J gene TRBJ2-7; D possibly corresponds to TRBD1 (6 bases). Trimming removed 1 base at V and 0 bases at J, with 11 bases between. The CDR3 totals 15 residues. Germline CDR1 SGHNT, CDR2 YYREEE (reference sequence). The CDR3 bases are TGTGCCAGCAGCTTGAAAGGGGGTCTCTCCTACGAGCAGTACTTC. Its protein product is CASSLKGGLSYEQYF.

The chain recombines TRBV6-5 with TRBJ1-2; 8 bases agree with TRBD1. In germline, CDR1 is MNHEY, CDR2 SVGAGI. This CDR3 is 15 amino acids long. J lost 3 bases, V lost 8 bases, and 11 bases had no gene match. In nucleotides, the CDR3 is TGTGCCAGCTCCAAAAGAGACAGGGGTGACTATGGCTACACCTTC. As protein: CASSKRDRGDYGYTF.

This chain links TRBV7-3 with TRBJ2-5, with D possibly matching TRBD2 (6 bases). Germline CDR1 SGHTA, CDR2 FQGTGA. Trimming shortened V by 5 bases and J by 3 bases, and 13 bases separated the two germline ends. The CDR3 is 14 residues long. As DNA, the CDR3 is TGTGCCAGCAGCCCGACTAGGTCCGAAGAGACCCAGTACTTC. As protein: CASSPTRSEETQYF.

The rearrangement links TRBV15 to TRBJ1-3, with D possibly TRBD1 on 5 matching bases. The CDR3 spans 13 residues. Germline-derived CDR1 and CDR2 are LNHNV and YYDKDF (reference sequence). V was shortened by 7 bases and J by 5 bases, with 12 bases between the two germline ends. The CDR3 spells CATTDSTRNTIYF. For the CDR3, the DNA is TGTGCCACCACCGACAGTACCCGAAACACCATATATTTT.

This chain joins TRBV5-1 and TRBJ2-3; 14 bases are shared with TRBD2. After removal of 4 bases from V and 4 bases from J, the junction contained 11 bases not matched to a gene. Germline CDR1 is SGHRS and CDR2 is YFSETQ. CDR3 length: 18 residues. The CDR3: CASSLGLAGGLIADTQYF. DNA for the CDR3: TGCGCCAGCAGCCTAGGACTAGCGGGAGGCCTTATCGCAGATACGCAGTATTTT.

V is TRBV2 and J is TRBJ2-5; 7 bases are a match to TRBD2. Trimming removed 8 bases from V and 0 bases from J; junction bases left unmatched: 3. The CDR3 sequence is 13 residues long. Germline lookup yields CDR1 SNHLY and CDR2 FYNNEI. This CDR3 is CASGTTYQETQYF. The CDR3 DNA sequence: TGTGCCAGCGGGACTACGTACCAAGAGACCCAGTACTTC.

The chain has TRBV30 and TRBJ2-5; D gene unclear. The assigned J gene may be wrong: the sequence end matches TRBJ2-7 better. Germline V gives CDR1 GTSNPN, CDR2 SVGIG (reference sequence). The CDR3 is 13 residues long. CDR3: CASSPMGSYEQYF. CDR3 DNA sequence: TGTGCCTCTTCTCCCATGGGCAGCTACGAGCAGTACTTC.

This clone has only a few counts. CDR3 bases: TGCGCCACCAACAGGGATGGGAACACTGAAGCTTTCTTT. This sequence encodes CATNRDGNTEAFF. V usage is TRBV5-1 and J usage is TRBJ1-1; D is perhaps TRBD1 (6 bases). The V gene's germline CDR1 is SGHRS and CDR2 YFSETQ. The CDR3 spans 13 residues. Trimming removed 9 bases at V and 1 base at J, with 13 bases between.

The rearrangement uses TRBV5-1 and TRBJ1-2; TRBD1 might be the D (5 bases). Trimming stripped 0 bases from V and 6 bases from J, with 9 bases between. Germline CDR1 is SGHRS and CDR2 is YFSETQ. The CDR3 is made up of 13 amino acids. The CDR3 reads CASSLVAGNGYTF. CDR3 coding DNA: TGCGCCAGCAGCTTGGTGGCAGGGAATGGCTACACCTTC.

The gene calls are TRBV6-5 and TRBJ2-3, with D maybe TRBD1 (6 bases). V lost 0 bases and J 6 bases, leaving 10 bases between the germline ends. The CDR3 length is 14 residues. Per germline, CDR1 MNHEY and CDR2 SVGAGI. Here the CDR3 DNA reads TGTGCCAGCAGTTACTCGGACAGTCGGGATACGCAGTATTTT. This sequence encodes CASSYSDSRDTQYF.

The rearrangement uses TRBV9 and TRBJ2-7; possibly TRBD1 for D (6 bases). The germline V and J ends were trimmed by 1 base and 3 bases, with 11 bases remaining between them. Per the germline V gene, CDR1 is SGDLS and CDR2 is YYNGEE. The CDR3 consists of 14 residues. The CDR3 reads CASSVTTGNYEQYF. For the CDR3, the DNA is TGTGCCAGCAGCGTAACTACAGGGAACTACGAGCAGTACTTC.

The rearrangement links TRBV5-1 to TRBJ2-7; D is unclear. Germline V gene data show CDR1 as SGHRS and CDR2 as YFSETQ. The CDR3 is 15 residues long. The V gene lost 0 bases and the J gene lost 3 bases, with 13 bases spanning the gap. The CDR3 sequence: CASSLDPTADYEQYF. In DNA form, the CDR3 reads TGCGCCAGCAGCTTGGACCCAACCGCGGACTACGAGCAGTACTTC.

V and J are TRBV29-1 and TRBJ2-3; 15 nucleotides match TRBD2. CDR1 is SQVTM and CDR2 is ANQGSEA in the germline V gene. This CDR3 region has 16 residues. Trimming at V came to 7 bases and at J to 5 bases, leaving 10 bases not matched to a gene. The chain's CDR3 is CSAARTSGRAIDTQYF. The CDR3 DNA reads TGCAGCGCCGCCAGGACTAGCGGGAGGGCCATAGATACGCAGTATTTT.

Only one count was recorded for this clone. The rearrangement joins TRBV23-1 to TRBJ1-5, with D unresolved. TRBV23-1 is filed as an ORF, its function uncertain. There are 17 residues in the CDR3. Trimming removed 8 bases from V and 0 bases from J, with 20 bases in between. The DNA for the CDR3 is TGCGCCAGCTCTCACTCGATAGGGAATTATAGCAATCAGCCCCAGCATTTT. This translates into CASSHSIGNYSNQPQHF.

A note on this clone: At one end the junction does not follow the germline gene, possibly because of a read error. The CDR3, as DNA: TGTGCCAGCGCCCGAGCAGAGCCGTTCTTC. This translates into CASARAEPFF. The rearrangement joins TRBV28 to TRBJ2-1; D is undetermined. Looked up from germline, CDR1 is MDHEN and CDR2 is SYDVKM. The CDR3 contains 10 residues.

The chain has TRBV5-4 and TRBJ1-2; D is possibly TRBD1 (5 bases). Trimming took 4 bases from V and 8 from J, leaving 18 bases between them. The CDR3 length is 14 residues. The germline gives CDR1 SGHNT, CDR2 YYREEE (reference sequence). CDR3 coding DNA: TGTGCCAGCAGCCCCGGGGGGGTCGGAATCGGCTACACCTTC. This encodes CASSPGGVGIGYTF. Using reference TRBV5-4 and TRBJ1-2 for the parts outside the CDR3, the full variable domain is ETGVTQSPTHLIKTRGQQVTLRCSSQSGHNTVSWYQQALGQGPQFIFQYYREEENGRGNFPPRFSGLQFPNYSSELNVNALELDDSALYLCASSPGGVGIGYTFGSGTRLTVV.

The chain uses TRBV5-1 and TRBJ1-1; TRBD1 might be the D (6 bases). The length of the CDR3 is 12 residues. The V end lost 2 bases, the J end lost 11 bases, and 13 bases lay between the germline ends. Germline V lookup: CDR1 SGHRS, CDR2 YFSETQ. For the CDR3, the DNA is TGCGCCAGCAGCTTACAGGGTCCTGGGGCTTTCTTT. Translation gives CASSLQGPGAFF.

This clone was picked up a small number of times. The sample contains more than one DNA sequence encoding this CDR3. V usage is TRBV29-1 and J usage is TRBJ1-1, with a weak D call TRBD1 (6 bases). The CDR3 has 13 residues. The germline CDR1 and CDR2 sequences are SQVTM and ANQGSEA. V was shortened by 4 bases and J by 0 bases, with 9 bases between the two germline ends. The CDR3 sequence: CSVAGQMNTEAFF. CDR3 DNA sequence: TGCAGCGTTGCAGGACAGATGAACACTGAAGCTTTCTTT.